This T cell receptor beta chain was sequenced in a study of PD-L1 blockade in urothelial cancer (dated by TCRdb to between 2016 and 2019). In the study overall: Every patient began therapy around 2014 and was given atezolizumab 1,200 mg intravenously every 3 weeks. Patients had an ECOG performance status of 0 or 1 and had received between 0 and 3 prior chemotherapy regimens. Blood samples gave a median of 141,255 T cells and 80,000 or so unique TCRs, with a median clonality of approximately 0.08. About 85% of the 29 patients were males with bladder-origin urothelial cancer, and about 65% of the 29 reported a prior smoking history. In the same patients who had TCR sequencing, pretreatment tumors also underwent whole exome sequencing and RNA sequencing. Blood samples were analyzed at two time points: 3 weeks after treatment start (second dose) and 6 weeks after treatment start. The study, an exploratory multi-omic analysis, examined somatic, immune and clinical correlates of response to PD-L1 blockade with atezolizumab in urothelial cancer. Twenty-nine patients had pretreatment blood TCR-seq, some 25 had at least one posttreatment blood collection, and some 25 had tumor TCR-seq. Durable clinical benefit was defined as a progression-free survival longer than 6 months, and TCR features were additionally tested against progression-free survival and overall survival. Durable clinical benefit was achieved by nine patients but not by the remaining 20. Pretreatment tumor samples, along with matched peripheral blood serially collected before and after atezolizumab treatment, were subjected to TCR sequencing.

Study-wide conclusions, independent of this receptor: Because of the small sample size (n ≈ 30) and the many exploratory analyses performed, the results are intended to be regarded as hypothesis-generating. At 3 weeks after the start of treatment, tumor-associated TCR clones in peripheral blood had expanded more in patients with durable benefit (n ≈ 24, p = 0.022). A pretreatment peripheral blood TCR clonality below the median was linked to improved progression-free and overall survival.

V is trimmed back by 2 bases and J by 2 bases, and the junction contains 5 bases that no gene match accounts for. CDR1 SGHDT and CDR2 YYEEEE were looked up in the germline V gene. The CDR3 starts with the cysteine, ends with the phenylalanine, and has 15 residues. Only the CDR3 DNA is retained, 45 bases long and in frame from the first base. Synthetic TCR analog templates were spiked into each PCR to estimate absolute template abundance from read counts. The immunoSEQ assay used bias-controlled V and J gene primers to amplify TCRbeta CDR3 regions from genomic DNA. Sequencing of rearranged TCRbeta segments was performed at approximately 20X coverage. On the study's bioinformatics: Sequencing errors were corrected by clustering and CDR3s were annotated against IMGT to assign V, D and J genes. Out-of-frame and stop-codon sequences were excluded, and only productive TCRbeta rearrangements were used in downstream analyses. Clonality was calculated as one minus the Shannon entropy normalized by the log of the number of unique productive sequences. Clones differing between time points or between blood and tumor were identified using Fisher's exact test with Benjamini-Hochberg correction, with an adjusted p below 0.01 applied as the threshold. The table comes from immuneACCESS by way of TCRdb, which keeps in-frame sequences with V and J called. Part of the clones is missing from these tables; in studies checked, under half for an unresolved V gene and the rest for unknown reasons. The V and J calls and the clone size are those of that table, but D and trimming were determined from the DNA. Across this sample there are tens of thousands of clones, with around 90% seen only once. The ten largest clonotypes hold about 6% of the sample.

Comments on this clone: What antigen it recognizes has not been identified. Base qualities are not provided; no much larger clone lies one nucleotide away.

The cohort comprised 25 to 35 patients with locally advanced or metastatic urothelial carcinoma treated at Memorial Sloan Kettering on a trial protocol. Peripheral blood mononuclear cells were collected pretreatment and during treatment, with between 1 and 8 total time points per patient. The Qiagen DNeasy Blood extraction kit was used to purify genomic DNA from total PBMCs and tumor samples. PBMCs were collected pretreatment and during treatment, and were isolated and stored as previously described. Here the sequenced sample was PBMCs, taken around atezolizumab (anti-PD-L1) treatment. Recombination connected TRBV5-6 to TRBJ2-3, with TRBD1 matching 7 junction bases. The source of this sequence is a woman between 65 and 79 years old with urothelial cancer. The CDR3 region has the sequence CASSFRQGYTDTQYF. The DNA sequence follows: TGTGCCAGCAGCTTTAGACAGGGATACACAGATACGCAGTATTTT.